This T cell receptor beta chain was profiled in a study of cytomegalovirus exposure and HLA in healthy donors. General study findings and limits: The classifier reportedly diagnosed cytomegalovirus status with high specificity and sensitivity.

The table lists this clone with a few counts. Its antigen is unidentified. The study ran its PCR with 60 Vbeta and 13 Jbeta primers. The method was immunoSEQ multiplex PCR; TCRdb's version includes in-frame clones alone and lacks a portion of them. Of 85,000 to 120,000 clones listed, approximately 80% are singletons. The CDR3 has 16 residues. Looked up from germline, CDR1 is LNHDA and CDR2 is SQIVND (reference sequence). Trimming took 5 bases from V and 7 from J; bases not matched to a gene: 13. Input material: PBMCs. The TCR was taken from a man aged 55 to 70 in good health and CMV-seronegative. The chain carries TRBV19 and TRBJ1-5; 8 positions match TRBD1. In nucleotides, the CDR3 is TGTGCCAGTAGTCGGCGGGCAGGGGGCACCCTACAGCCCCAGCATTTT. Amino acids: CASSRRAGGTLQPQHF.